Listed below are T cell receptor beta chains from one sample, sequenced in a study of blood T cell repertoires in COVID-19. The method was immunoSEQ multiplex PCR; TCRdb's version includes in-frame clones alone and lacks a portion of them. Of 120,000 or so clones in the sample, about 90% were seen once. Specimen: peripheral blood. The origin of the receptors is a woman aged 70 to 79 with acute or convalescent COVID-19. Both conserved end residues are part of each CDR3. A D gene is named only where the DNA matches it firmly. A clone size is listed for some rows: how often the clone was seen (once, few, many), or a class if it is expanded.

>once|TRBV20-1|TRBJ2-1|TRBD2
TGCAGTGCTAGTACCGCGGGGGGGGTCAATGAGCAGTTCTTC
CSASTAGGVNEQFF
>-|TRBV7-2|TRBJ2-1|TRBD2
TGTGCCAGCAGCTGGGGACTAGCGGGGATCAATGAGCAGTTCTTC
CASSWGLAGINEQFF
>once|TRBV3-1/TRBV3-2|TRBJ2-1|TRBD1
TGTGCCAGCAGCCAGACAGGGGGGACCTACAATGAGCAGTTCTTC
CASSQTGGTYNEQFF
>-|TRBV5-1|TRBJ1-1|-
TGCGCCAGCAGCTTGATCGGGGGGAACACTGAAGCTTTCTTT
CASSLIGGNTEAFF
>-|TRBV4-1|TRBJ1-4|-
TGCGCCAGCAGCCAAGATCTCGGAAAACTGTTTTTT
CASSQDLGKLFF
>-|TRBV12-3/TRBV12-4|TRBJ2-1|-
TGTGCCAGCCTTGGTGAGGTGAATGAGCAGTTCTTC
CASLGEVNEQFF
>-|TRBV27|TRBJ2-1|TRBD2
TGTGCCAGCAGTTTCTCCGCTAGCGGGTGGAGCAATGAGCAGTTCTTC
CASSFSASGWSNEQFF
>-|TRBV4-2|TRBJ2-5|TRBD2
TGTGCCAGCAGCCAAGACTCTAGCGGTTCCAGAGAGACCCAGTACTTC
CASSQDSSGSRETQYF
>-|TRBV5-1|TRBJ2-7|TRBD2
TGCGCCAGCAGGGCGGGACTAGCCTCCTACGAGCAGTACTTC
CASRAGLASYEQYF
>-|TRBV30|TRBJ2-3|-
TGTGCCTGGAGTGTACGGTCCCGAGGGGGAGATACGCAGTATTTT
CAWSVRSRGGDTQYF
>-|TRBV5-1|TRBJ2-7|-
TGCGCCAGCAGCTTGGACAGGGTCTACGAGCAGTACTTC
CASSLDRVYEQYF
>-|TRBV5-1|TRBJ2-2|-
TGCGCCAGCAGCGGGGGGGCCGACGGGGAGCTGTTTTTT
CASSGGADGELFF
>few|TRBV27|TRBJ2-5|-
TGTGCCAGCAGTTTGGAGGGTCCAGAGACCCAGTACTTC
CASSLEGPETQYF
>-|TRBV7-9|TRBJ1-2|-
TGTGCCAGCAGCTTAAGGGCAGGGGTCGGCTACACCTTC
CASSLRAGVGYTF
>-|TRBV7-9|TRBJ1-5|TRBD1
TGTGCCAGCAGTCGGACAGGAAATAGCAATCAGCCCCAGCATTTT
CASSRTGNSNQPQHF
>-|TRBV6-5|TRBJ2-1|-
TGTGCCAGCATGAAACAAACCCTGTACAATGAGCAGTTCTTC
CASMKQTLYNEQFF
>-|TRBV7-3|TRBJ1-1|-
TGTGCCAGCAGCTTAAGTTCCGATACAGGTCTCACTGAAGCTTTCTTT
CASSLSSDTGLTEAFF
>-|TRBV2|TRBJ1-1|-
TGTGCCAGCATCCTAAGTATAGGGGGCACTGAAGCTTTCTTT
CASILSIGGTEAFF
>many|TRBV2|TRBJ2-7|-
TGTGCCAGCACCCAACAGGGCCTCCTTTTCTACGAGCAGTACTTC
CASTQQGLLFYEQYF
>-|TRBV18|TRBJ1-4|TRBD1
TGTGCCAGCTCACCAAAGGACAGGGGCGCCTCAACTAATGAAAAACTGTTTTTT
CASSPKDRGASTNEKLFF
>-|TRBV28|TRBJ2-7|TRBD1
TGTGCCAGCAGTTTGTCGGGACAGTCCTACGAGCAGTACTTC
CASSLSGQSYEQYF
>-|TRBV19|TRBJ1-5|-
TGTGCCAGCGCCGGGACGGTGGACTATAGCAATCAGCCCCAGCATTTT
CASAGTVDYSNQPQHF
>-|TRBV5-1|TRBJ2-3|TRBD2
TGCGCCAGCCGAGCGGGGGGGCCCACAGATACGCAGTATTTT
CASRAGGPTDTQYF
>-|TRBV5-3|TRBJ1-5|TRBD1
TGTGCCAGAAGCCGCACAGGGGTCGGCAATCAGCCCCAGCATTTT
CARSRTGVGNQPQHF
>-|TRBV19|TRBJ1-1|TRBD1
TGTGCCAGTAGTAAGCCGGGACAGGAGACTGAAGCTTTCTTT
CASSKPGQETEAFF
>-|TRBV29-1|TRBJ2-1|-
TGCAGCGGTCGGGATTTATCCTACAATGAGCAGTTCTTC
CSGRDLSYNEQFF
>once|TRBV28|TRBJ2-7|-
TGTGCCAGCAGTTTGTCGGGGGGCCCCTACGAGCAGTACTTC
CASSLSGGPYEQYF
>-|TRBV18|TRBJ2-3|-
TGTGCCAGCTCACCACAGACTAGCACAGATACGCAGTATTTT
CASSPQTSTDTQYF
>few|TRBV7-9|TRBJ2-5|TRBD2
TGTGCCAGCACAGACAGCGGGGCTAACCAAGAGACCCAGTACTTC
CASTDSGANQETQYF
>once|TRBV7-9|TRBJ1-2|-
TGTGCCAGCAGTTCGCGGGCCAGAGGGGCGGGGGGCTATGGCTACACCTTC
CASSSRARGAGGYGYTF
>once|TRBV28|TRBJ1-3|-
TGTGCCAGCAACCCGTCCAGGGGATCAACTGGAAACACCATATATTTT
CASNPSRGSTGNTIYF
>-|TRBV28|TRBJ2-5|TRBD1
TGTGCCAGCAGTTTAGGACAGGGGGCGGGGGAGACCCAGTACTTC
CASSLGQGAGETQYF
>once|TRBV7-6|TRBJ2-1|TRBD1
TGTGCCAGCAGCTCACAGGGGGCAGGGTGGGATGAGCAGTTCTTC
CASSSQGAGWDEQFF
>-|TRBV11-2|TRBJ1-3|-
TGTGCCAGCAGCCCCAGGGGTTGGACTGGAAACACCATATATTTT
CASSPRGWTGNTIYF
>-|TRBV10-2|TRBJ2-7|TRBD2
TGCGCCACACGGAAAGGACTAGCCCCCTACGAGCAGTACTTC
CATRKGLAPYEQYF
>-|TRBV9|TRBJ2-5|TRBD2
TGTGCCAGCAGCGTAGCTTGGCGGGGGGGCCGGGAGACCCAGTACTTC
CASSVAWRGGRETQYF
>-|TRBV28|TRBJ1-2|TRBD1
TGTGCCAGCAGTAACACAGGGGGCTATGGCTACACCTTC
CASSNTGGYGYTF
>few|TRBV13|TRBJ2-7|TRBD1
TGTGCCAGCAGCCGGGACAGGGGGTCGTACGAGCAGTACTTC
CASSRDRGSYEQYF
>-|TRBV19|TRBJ1-2|-
TGTGCCAGTAGTATAACCCACGCGGCTTATAACTATGGCTACACCTTC
CASSITHAAYNYGYTF
>-|TRBV28|TRBJ2-3|-
TGTGCCAGTGCGTGGTATTGGGCACTCCGCACAGATACGCAGTATTTT
CASAWYWALRTDTQYF
>-|TRBV5-1|TRBJ2-5|-
TGCGCCAGCAGCTTGACAGGTGCCCTTCAAGAGACCCAGTACTTC
CASSLTGALQETQYF
>-|TRBV28|TRBJ1-6|-
TGTGCCAGCATATTCGTTTGGGCCAAGGGGTTCGGAGCGATAAATTCACCCCTCCACTTT
CASIFVWAKGFGAINSPLHF
>-|TRBV10-1|TRBJ2-2|-
TGCGCCAGCAGGACAGGTCACGGCGGGGAGCTGTTTTTT
CASRTGHGGELFF
>-|TRBV29-1|TRBJ1-5|-
TGCAGCGTTGATGGGGGGGTAGGACAGCCCCAGCATTTT
CSVDGGVGQPQHF
>-|TRBV28|TRBJ1-5|TRBD1
TGTGCCAGCAGTTTGATACAGGGGTCCCAGCATTTT
CASSLIQGSQHF
>-|TRBV7-9|TRBJ2-2|-
TGTGCCAGCAGCCATACCGGACAGATCACCGGGGAGCTGTTTTTT
CASSHTGQITGELFF
>-|TRBV6-5|TRBJ1-1|-
TGTGCCAGCAGTTTATCAGGAACTACTGAAGCTTTCTTT
CASSLSGTTEAFF
>-|TRBV6-5|TRBJ2-2|TRBD2
TGTGCCAGCAGTTACTCGCCCAGCGGGGGGGCCGGGGAGCTGTTTTTT
CASSYSPSGGAGELFF
>-|TRBV9|TRBJ1-1|-
TGTGCCAGCAGCACCACAGGGACCAACACTGAAGCTTTCTTT
CASSTTGTNTEAFF
>-|TRBV5-1|TRBJ2-3|TRBD2
TGCGCCAGCAGCCAAGGACTAGCGGGGCCCACAGATACGCAGTATTTT
CASSQGLAGPTDTQYF
>-|TRBV5-1|TRBJ1-6|TRBD1
TGCGCCAGCAGCCGTAGCACAGGGGACAATTCACCCCTCCACTTT
CASSRSTGDNSPLHF
>-|TRBV9|TRBJ2-7|-
TGTGCCAGCAGCGTAGCCCCCGGACTGACCTACGAGCAGTACTTC
CASSVAPGLTYEQYF
>-|TRBV3-1/TRBV3-2|TRBJ1-1|-
TGTGCCAGCAGCCAAAGGGAATTGGGGACAACTGAAGCTTTCTTT
CASSQRELGTTEAFF
>-|TRBV28|TRBJ2-7|TRBD1
TGTGCCAGCCCTCAGGGGGACAACATCTACTACGAGCAGTACTTC
CASPQGDNIYYEQYF
>-|TRBV7-9|TRBJ1-1|-
TGTGCCAGCAGCTTAAGAGCTACGCGGGGGGAAGCTTTCTTT
CASSLRATRGEAFF